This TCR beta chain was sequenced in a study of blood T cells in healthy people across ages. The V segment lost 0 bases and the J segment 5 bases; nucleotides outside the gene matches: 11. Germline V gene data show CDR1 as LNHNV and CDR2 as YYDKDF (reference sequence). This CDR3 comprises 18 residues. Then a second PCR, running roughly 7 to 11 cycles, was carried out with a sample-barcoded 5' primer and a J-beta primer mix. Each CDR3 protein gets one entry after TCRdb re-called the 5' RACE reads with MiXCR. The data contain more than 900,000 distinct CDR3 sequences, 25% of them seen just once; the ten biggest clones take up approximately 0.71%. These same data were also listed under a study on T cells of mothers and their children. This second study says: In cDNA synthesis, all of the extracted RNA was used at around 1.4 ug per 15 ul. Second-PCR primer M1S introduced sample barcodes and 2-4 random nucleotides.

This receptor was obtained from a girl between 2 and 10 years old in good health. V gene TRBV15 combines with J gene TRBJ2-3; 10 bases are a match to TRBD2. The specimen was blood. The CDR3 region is CATSRDRGSGGARDTQYF. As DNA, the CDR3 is TGTGCCACCAGCAGAGATCGAGGGAGCGGGGGGGCTAGAGATACGCAGTATTTT.